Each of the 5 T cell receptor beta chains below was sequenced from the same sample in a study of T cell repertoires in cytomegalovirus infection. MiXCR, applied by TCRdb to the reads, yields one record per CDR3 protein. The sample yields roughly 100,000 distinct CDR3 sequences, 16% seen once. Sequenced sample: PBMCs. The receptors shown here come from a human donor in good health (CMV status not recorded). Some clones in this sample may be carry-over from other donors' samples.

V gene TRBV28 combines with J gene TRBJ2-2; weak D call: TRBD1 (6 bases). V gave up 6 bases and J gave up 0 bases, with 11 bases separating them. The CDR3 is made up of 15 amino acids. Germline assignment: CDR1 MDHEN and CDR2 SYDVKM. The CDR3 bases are TGTGCCAGCAGCCGGGACATCGCGAACACCGGGGAGCTGTTTTTT. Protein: CASSRDIANTGELFF.

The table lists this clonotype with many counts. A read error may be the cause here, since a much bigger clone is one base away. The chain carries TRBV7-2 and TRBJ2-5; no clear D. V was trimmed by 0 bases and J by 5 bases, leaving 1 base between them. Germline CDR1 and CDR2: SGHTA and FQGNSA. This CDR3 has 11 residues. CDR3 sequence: CASSLAETQYF. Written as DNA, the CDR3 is TGTGCCAGCAGCTTAGCGGAGACCCAGTACTTC. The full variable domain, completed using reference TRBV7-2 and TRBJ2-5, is GAGVSQSPSNKVTEKGKDVELRCDPISGHTALYWYRQSLGQGLEFLIYFQGNSAPDKSGLPSDRFSAERTGGSVSTLTIQRTQQEDSAVYLCASSLAETQYFGPGTRLLVL.

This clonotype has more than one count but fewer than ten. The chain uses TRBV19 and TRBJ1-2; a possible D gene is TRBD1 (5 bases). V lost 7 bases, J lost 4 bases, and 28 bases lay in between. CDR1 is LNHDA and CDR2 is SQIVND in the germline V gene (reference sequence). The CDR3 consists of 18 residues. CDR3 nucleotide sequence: TGTGCCAGTATCAAGGAGCGGCCAGGGCCCACTGTATCCTATGGCTACACCTTC. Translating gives CASIKERPGPTVSYGYTF.

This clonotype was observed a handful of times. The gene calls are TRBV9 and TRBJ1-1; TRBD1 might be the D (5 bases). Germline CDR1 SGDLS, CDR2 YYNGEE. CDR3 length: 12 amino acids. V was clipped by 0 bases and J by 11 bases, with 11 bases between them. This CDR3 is CASSVEGRGAFF. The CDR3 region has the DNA TGTGCCAGCAGCGTAGAGGGCCGGGGGGCTTTCTTT.

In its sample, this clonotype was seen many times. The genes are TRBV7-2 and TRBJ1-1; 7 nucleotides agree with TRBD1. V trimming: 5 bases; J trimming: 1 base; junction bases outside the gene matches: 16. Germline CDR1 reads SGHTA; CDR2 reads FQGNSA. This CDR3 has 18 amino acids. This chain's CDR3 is CASSLSFRQGTRNTEAFF. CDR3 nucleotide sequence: TGTGCCAGCAGCCTATCCTTTCGACAGGGAACCCGGAACACTGAAGCTTTCTTT. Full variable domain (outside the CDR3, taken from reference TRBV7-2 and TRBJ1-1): GAGVSQSPSNKVTEKGKDVELRCDPISGHTALYWYRQSLGQGLEFLIYFQGNSAPDKSGLPSDRFSAERTGGSVSTLTIQRTQQEDSAVYLCASSLSFRQGTRNTEAFFGQGTRLTVV.